This TCR beta chain was sequenced in a study of blood T cell repertoires in COVID-19. Looking at the study overall: Spain, Italy and the United States supplied samples that represented acute and convalescent COVID-19. T cells, B-cell-depleted T cells, or PBMCs provided the cDNA or gDNA that served as material.

In the study's own analysis: By means of reference gene primer amplification, nucleated cell counts were estimated. The table came from immunoSEQ multiplex PCR; TCRdb's copy has only in-frame clones and leaves some out. V, J and clone size are taken as reported in that table, and D and trimming were inferred from the DNA itself. The sample shows approximately 250,000 clones, roughly 86% of them seen only once. The CDR3 is made up of 15 amino acids. Germline V gene data show CDR1 as SNHLY and CDR2 as FYNNEI. V was pared by 5 bases and J by 1 base, with 12 bases between. The gene calls are TRBV2 and TRBJ1-5; D is undetermined. This TCR was recovered from a woman aged 55-69 years who had recovered from COVID-19. The sample was peripheral blood. The CDR3 coding sequence is TGTGCCAGCAGTCGGGAACAACTAAGCAATCAGCCCCAGCATTTT. It encodes CASSREQLSNQPQHF. Looking up the rest from reference TRBV2 and TRBJ1-5 gives the full variable domain: EPEVTQTPSHQVTQMGQEVILRCVPISNHLYFYWYRQILGQKVEFLVSFYNNEISEKSEIFDDQFSVERPDGSNFTLKIRSTKLEDSAMYFCASSREQLSNQPQHFGDGTRLSIL.